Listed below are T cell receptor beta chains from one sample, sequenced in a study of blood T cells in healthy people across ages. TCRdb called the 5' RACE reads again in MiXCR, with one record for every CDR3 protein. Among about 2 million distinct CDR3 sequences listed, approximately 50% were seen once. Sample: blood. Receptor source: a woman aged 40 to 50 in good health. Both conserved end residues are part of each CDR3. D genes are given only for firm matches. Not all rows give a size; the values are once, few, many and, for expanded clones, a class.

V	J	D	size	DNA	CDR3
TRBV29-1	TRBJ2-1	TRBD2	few	TGCAGCGTTGTTGAGCGGGGTTCCTACAATGAGCAGTTCTTC	CSVVERGSYNEQFF
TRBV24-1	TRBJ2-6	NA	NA	TGTGCCACCAGTGACACAACAGGGCCTGGGGCCAACGTCCTGACTTTC	CATSDTTGPGANVLTF
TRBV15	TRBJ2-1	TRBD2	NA	TGTGCCACCAGCAGAGCCGTTGGGGCGGGGGGGATTAATGAGCAGTTCTTC	CATSRAVGAGGINEQFF
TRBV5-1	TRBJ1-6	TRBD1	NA	TGCACCAGCAGTGGACAGGGAAATTCACCCCTCCACTTT	CTSSGQGNSPLHF
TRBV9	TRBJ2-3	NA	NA	TGTGCCAGCACCTCAGAATCTAGCACAGATACGCAGTATTTT	CASTSESSTDTQYF
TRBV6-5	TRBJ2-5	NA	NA	TGTGCCAGCAGCCCAACTAGTGGCACACAAGAGACCCAGTACTTC	CASSPTSGTQETQYF
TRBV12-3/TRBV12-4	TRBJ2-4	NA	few	TGTGCCAGCAGTCCCGGCGGCTTTGGGGCCAAAAACATTCAGTACTTC	CASSPGGFGAKNIQYF
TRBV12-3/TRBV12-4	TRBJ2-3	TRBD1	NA	TGTGCCAGCAGTCCCTGGACAGGGAGCGTTCGCACAGATACGCAGTATTTT	CASSPWTGSVRTDTQYF
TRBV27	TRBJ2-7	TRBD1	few	TGTGCCAGCAGGAGCATCCGGGACAGCTACGAGCAGTACTTC	CASRSIRDSYEQYF
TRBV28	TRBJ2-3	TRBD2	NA	TGTGCCAGCAGCAATCGAGCGGGGGGCTTTACAGATACGCAGTATTTT	CASSNRAGGFTDTQYF
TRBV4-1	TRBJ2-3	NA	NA	TGCGCCAGCAGCCAAGATACGCGCGTCGAAAGCACAGATACGCAGTATTTT	CASSQDTRVESTDTQYF
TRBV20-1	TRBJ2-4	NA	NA	TGCAGTGCTACAGACAGTGAAATTCAGTACTTC	CSATDSEIQYF
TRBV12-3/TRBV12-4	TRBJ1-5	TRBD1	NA	TGTGCCAGCAGGACAGGGGAACGGGGTCAGCCCCAGCATTTT	CASRTGERGQPQHF
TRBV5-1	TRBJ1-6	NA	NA	TGCGCCAGCAGCACTGAGACAGGTTCTACTTATAATTCACCCCTCCACTTT	CASSTETGSTYNSPLHF
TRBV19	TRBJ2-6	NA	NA	TGTGCCAGTACCCACTCCGGGGCCAACGTCCTGACTTTC	CASTHSGANVLTF
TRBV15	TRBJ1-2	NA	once	TGTGCCACCAGCAGAGGCGAGGGCTTCTATGGCTACACCTTC	CATSRGEGFYGYTF
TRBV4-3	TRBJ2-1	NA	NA	TGCGCCAGCAGCCAAGATGGAGACTTCCCTTACAATGAGCAGTTCTTC	CASSQDGDFPYNEQFF
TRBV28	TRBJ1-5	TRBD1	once	TGTGCCAGCAGTCCATGGGACAGGACCTTAGGGCAGCCCCAGCATTTT	CASSPWDRTLGQPQHF
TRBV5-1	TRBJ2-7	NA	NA	TGCGCCAGCAGCTTGATGACTCTGAGCTCCTACGAGCAGTACTTC	CASSLMTLSSYEQYF
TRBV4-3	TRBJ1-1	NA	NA	TGCGCCAGCAGCCCGAGGTACTGGAACACTGAAGCTTTCTTT	CASSPRYWNTEAFF
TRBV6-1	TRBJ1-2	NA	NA	TGTGCCAGCAGTAAAATTTCCCTTAACAGGCCCCCTGGCTACACCTTC	CASSKISLNRPPGYTF
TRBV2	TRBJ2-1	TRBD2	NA	TGTGCCAGCAGTGACCCGGGACTAGCGGGGGGGCCTGAGCAGTTCTTC	CASSDPGLAGGPEQFF
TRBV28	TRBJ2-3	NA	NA	TGTGCCAGCAGTCTTTCCCTGGGTACGCAGTATTTT	CASSLSLGTQYF
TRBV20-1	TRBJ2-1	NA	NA	TGCAGTGCCACCTGGTACAATGAGCAGTTCTTC	CSATWYNEQFF
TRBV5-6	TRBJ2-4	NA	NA	TGTGCCAGCAGCTTCCGACAGCTAGCCAAAAACATTCAGTACTTC	CASSFRQLAKNIQYF
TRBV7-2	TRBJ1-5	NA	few	TGTGCCAGCAGCTCAGGGGCCCTGAGCAATCAGCCCCAGCATTTT	CASSSGALSNQPQHF
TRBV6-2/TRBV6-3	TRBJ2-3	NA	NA	TGTGCCAGCAGGCAACCAGCCACAGATACGCAGTATTTT	CASRQPATDTQYF
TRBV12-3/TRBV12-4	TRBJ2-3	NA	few	TGTGCCAGCACGCCTTGGGGAGATACGCAGTATTTT	CASTPWGDTQYF
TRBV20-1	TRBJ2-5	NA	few	TGCAGTGCCCATTACGACCGGGAGACCCAGTACTTC	CSAHYDRETQYF
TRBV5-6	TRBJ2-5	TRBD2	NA	TGTGCCAGCAGCTTGCCGACGGGGGGGCATAACCAAGAGACCCAGTACTTC	CASSLPTGGHNQETQYF
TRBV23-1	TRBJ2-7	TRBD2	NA	TGCGCCAGCGGGAATAGCGGGAGCGTCTCCTACGAGCAGTACTTC	CASGNSGSVSYEQYF
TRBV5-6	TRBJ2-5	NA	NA	TGTGTCTCGGGGCAAGAGACCCAGTACTTC	CVSGQETQYF
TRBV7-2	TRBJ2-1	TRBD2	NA	TGTGCCAGCAGCTTAGTACTAGCGGGGCCCGGCGAAAATGAGCAGTTCTTC	CASSLVLAGPGENEQFF
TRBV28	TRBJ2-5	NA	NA	TGTGCCAGCAGTCGACGTGAGGGGTTCCAAGAGACCCAGTACTTC	CASSRREGFQETQYF
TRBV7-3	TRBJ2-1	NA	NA	TGTGCCAGCAGCGACACAGCTACCCCTTACAATGAGCAGTTCTTC	CASSDTATPYNEQFF
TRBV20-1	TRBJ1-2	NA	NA	TGCAGTTCCAAGAAAACGGGTAACTATGGCTACACCTTC	CSSKKTGNYGYTF
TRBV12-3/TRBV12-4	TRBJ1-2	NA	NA	TGTGCCAGCAGTTTAAATGGGTTGTCTGGCTACACCTTC	CASSLNGLSGYTF
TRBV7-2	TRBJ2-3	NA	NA	TGTGCCAGCAGCTTAGTCTGGAGCGCCTCAGATACGCAGTATTTT	CASSLVWSASDTQYF
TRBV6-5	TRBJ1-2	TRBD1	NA	TGTGCCAGCAGCGGTGCTGAGGGGGCCGTTAACTATGGCTACACCTTC	CASSGAEGAVNYGYTF
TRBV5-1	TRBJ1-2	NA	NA	TGCGCCAGCGGCAATGGCGACGGGACTATCTATGGCTACACCTTC	CASGNGDGTIYGYTF
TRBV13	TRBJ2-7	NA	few	TGTGCCAGCAGCTCAGGGTTGTCCGAGCAGTACTTC	CASSSGLSEQYF
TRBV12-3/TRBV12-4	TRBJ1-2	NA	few	TGTGCCAGCTCCGAGGCGGTTGGCTACACCTTC	CASSEAVGYTF
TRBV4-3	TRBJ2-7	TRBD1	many	TGCGCCAGCAGCCAAGACAGGGGGCTTGACGAGCAGTACTTC	CASSQDRGLDEQYF
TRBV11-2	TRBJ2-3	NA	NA	TGTGCCAGCAGCGGGGAGGGGACAGGCACAGATACGCAGTATTTT	CASSGEGTGTDTQYF
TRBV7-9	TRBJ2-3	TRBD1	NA	TGTGCCAGCAGCTTGGCGGCAGGGGGTAGTGCAGATACGCAGTATTTT	CASSLAAGGSADTQYF
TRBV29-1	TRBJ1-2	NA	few	TGCAGCGTTGGGGGCCCGAACTATGGCTACACCTTC	CSVGGPNYGYTF
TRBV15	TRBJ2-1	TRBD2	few	TGTGCCACCAGCAGAGATCGCGGGGGGAGATATCCTTACAATGAGCAGTTCTTC	CATSRDRGGRYPYNEQFF
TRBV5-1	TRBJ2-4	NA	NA	TGCGCCAGCAGCTCGGCCAAGGGCAGGGCGTGGGACATTCAGTACTTC	CASSSAKGRAWDIQYF
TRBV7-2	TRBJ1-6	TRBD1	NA	TGTGCCAGCAGCTTAGTCGCCCGGGACTTCGACAGGGGTGCCCTCCACTTT	CASSLVARDFDRGALHF
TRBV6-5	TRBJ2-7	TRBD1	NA	TGTGCCAGCAGTTACGCGACAGGGGGCTCCTACGAGCAGTACTTC	CASSYATGGSYEQYF
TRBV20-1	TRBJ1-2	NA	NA	TGCAGTGCTAGCCCGGCAGGGACTTATGGCTACACCTTC	CSASPAGTYGYTF
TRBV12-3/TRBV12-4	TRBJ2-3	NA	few	TGTGCCAGCAGTCCAGGCCTGGGGGGTCGGACGCAGTATTTT	CASSPGLGGRTQYF
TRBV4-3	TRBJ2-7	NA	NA	TGCGCCAGCAGCCAACGGGCCAGGACCTACGAGCAGTACTTC	CASSQRARTYEQYF
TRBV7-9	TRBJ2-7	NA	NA	TGTGCCAGCAGCTCACCGGGCCTCGGTGACGAGCAGTACTTC	CASSSPGLGDEQYF